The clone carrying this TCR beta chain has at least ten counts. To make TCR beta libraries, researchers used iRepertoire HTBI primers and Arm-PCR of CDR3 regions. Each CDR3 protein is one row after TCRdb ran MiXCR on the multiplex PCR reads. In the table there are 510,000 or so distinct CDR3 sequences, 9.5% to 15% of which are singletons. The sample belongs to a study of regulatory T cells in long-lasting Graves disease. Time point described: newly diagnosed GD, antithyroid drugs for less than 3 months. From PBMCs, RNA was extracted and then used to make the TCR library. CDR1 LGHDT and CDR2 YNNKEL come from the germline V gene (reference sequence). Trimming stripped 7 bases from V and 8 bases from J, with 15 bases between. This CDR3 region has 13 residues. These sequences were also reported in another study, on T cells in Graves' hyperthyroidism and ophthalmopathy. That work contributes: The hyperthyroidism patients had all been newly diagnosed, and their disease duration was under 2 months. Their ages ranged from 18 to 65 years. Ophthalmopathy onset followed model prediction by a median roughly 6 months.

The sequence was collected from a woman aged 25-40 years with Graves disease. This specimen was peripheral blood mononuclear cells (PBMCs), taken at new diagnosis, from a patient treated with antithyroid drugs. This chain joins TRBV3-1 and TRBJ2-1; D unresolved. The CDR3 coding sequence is TGTGCCAGCACCCCCAGCCATGGGCATGAGCAGTTCTTC. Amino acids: CASTPSHGHEQFF.